The 29 T cell receptor beta chains in this list originate from one sample, sequenced in a study of early T cells in non-severe SARS-CoV-2 infection. TCRdb reanalysed the 5' RACE reads using MiXCR and keeps one entry per CDR3 protein. The sample lists approximately 110,000 distinct CDR3 sequences, 15% occurring once. Sequences were obtained from whole blood. All receptors derive from an adult who was a healthcare worker with PCR-confirmed SARS-CoV-2 infection or an uninfected control (not recorded which).

This clonotype has a count of ten or more. V usage is TRBV12-3 or TRBV12-4 and J usage is TRBJ2-2, with 12 positions matching TRBD2. The CDR3 covers 18 residues. Germline trimming cut 6 bases from V and 0 bases from J; bases unmatched to any gene: 8. As DNA, the CDR3 is TGTGCCAGCAGCCGACTAGCGGGGGATTTGGCGAACACCGGGGAGCTGTTTTTT. It encodes CASSRLAGDLANTGELFF.

This clonotype was seen a few times. The chain is built from TRBV18 and TRBJ2-7; unclear D gene. In germline, CDR1 is KGHSH, CDR2 LQKENI. The V end lost 3 bases, the J end lost 6 bases, and 15 bases lay between the germline ends. The CDR3 runs to 14 residues. The CDR3 loop is CASSPGLYPSEQYF. CDR3 bases: TGTGCCAGCTCACCCGGGCTTTACCCGTCCGAGCAGTACTTC.

This clonotype has more than one count but fewer than ten. This chain connects TRBV29-1 to TRBJ2-1; 7 bases match TRBD1. CDR1 is SQVTM and CDR2 is ANQGSEA in the germline V gene. This CDR3 has 14 residues. The V and J ends lost 7 bases and 5 bases, in that order; junction bases with no gene match: 11. CDR3 in amino acids: CSARTGVGNNEQFF. CDR3 nucleotide sequence: TGCAGCGCACGGACAGGCGTGGGAAACAATGAGCAGTTCTTC.

This clonotype was picked up a small number of times. V is TRBV13 and J is TRBJ2-4, with D possibly called TRBD1 or TRBD2 (5 bases each). The CDR3 is made up of 15 amino acids. V shed 5 bases and J shed 4 bases, with 15 bases lying between them. Germline V gene sequence: CDR1 PRHDT, CDR2 FYEKMQ (reference sequence). The CDR3 DNA is TGTGCCAGCAGCCCAGGCCTGAGGGGAAAAAACATTCAGTACTTC. As protein: CASSPGLRGKNIQYF.

CDR3 sequence reads: CASSQGVGPWDEQFF. In DNA form, the CDR3 reads TGTGCCAGCAGCCAAGGGGTCGGACCCTGGGATGAGCAGTTCTTC. The chain couples TRBV3-1 to TRBJ2-1; no firm D call. The V end was cut by 1 base, the J end by 8 bases, with 15 bases between. Germline V gene data show CDR1 as LGHDT and CDR2 as YNNKEL (reference sequence). The CDR3 is 15 amino acids.

The V gene is TRBV19, the J gene TRBJ2-2; D is unresolved. CDR3 size: 15 residues. Trimming left V 6 bases short and J 0 bases short, with 11 bases between. In germline, CDR1 is LNHDA, CDR2 SQIVND (reference sequence). CDR3 coding DNA: TGTGCCAGTAGAAACGACGACGCGAACACCGGGGAGCTGTTTTTT. Protein sequence: CASRNDDANTGELFF. Complete variable domain (other parts from reference TRBV19 and TRBJ2-2): DGGITQSPKYLFRKEGQNVTLSCEQNLNHDAMYWYRQDPGQGLRLIYYSQIVNDFQKGDIAEGYSVSREKKESFPLTVTSAQKNPTAFYLCASRNDDANTGELFFGEGSRLTVL.

The V call is TRBV13, the J call TRBJ2-7; D ambiguous. Germline V gives CDR1 PRHDT, CDR2 FYEKMQ (reference sequence). The length of the CDR3 is 13 residues. The germline V and J ends were trimmed by 6 bases and 1 base, with 10 bases remaining between them. CDR3 in DNA: TGTGCCAGCAGTTCCGCCAGGTCCTACGAGCAGTACTTC. It specifies CASSSARSYEQYF.

The rearrangement links TRBV3-1 to TRBJ2-7, with D unclear. The V gene's germline CDR1 is LGHDT and CDR2 YNNKEL (reference sequence). The germline V and J ends were trimmed by 6 bases and 2 bases, with 11 bases remaining between them. This CDR3 spans 13 amino acids. The CDR3 DNA reads as TGTGCCAGCAGTCCGGACGGCCCCTACGAGCAGTACTTC. Its translation: CASSPDGPYEQYF.

The J gene is TRBJ2-3, the V gene TRBV5-1; D is unclear. Germline-derived CDR1 and CDR2 are SGHRS and YFSETQ. Trimming left V 2 bases short and J 2 bases short, with 12 bases between. CDR3 length equals 15 residues. For the CDR3, the DNA is TGCGCCAGCAGCTTTGGTTCGGACCTCACAGATACGCAGTATTTT. This gives the protein CASSFGSDLTDTQYF.

The table lists this clonotype with many counts. J is TRBJ2-7 and V is TRBV3-1; D is unclear. The CDR3 runs to 11 residues. Germline V gives CDR1 LGHDT, CDR2 YNNKEL (reference sequence). Trimming cost V 1 base and J 5 bases, with 3 bases left between them. CDR3: CASSQGDEQYF. CDR3 in DNA: TGTGCCAGCAGCCAAGGTGACGAGCAGTACTTC.

This clonotype was seen a few times. This rearrangement joins TRBV6-2 or TRBV6-3 to TRBJ2-5, with 11 bases aligning to TRBD2. Germline values: CDR1 MNHEY, CDR2 SVGEGT. The CDR3 extends over 17 amino acids. V was pared by 10 bases and J by 2 bases, with 15 bases of the junction left unmatched. CDR3 protein: CATSGGFSPAVQETQYF. CDR3 bases: TGTGCCACTAGCGGGGGGTTCAGTCCAGCGGTACAAGAGACCCAGTACTTC.

The chain couples TRBV4-1 to TRBJ2-7, with D perhaps TRBD1 (6 bases). CDR1 is MGHRA, CDR2 YSYEKL, per germline. The CDR3 sequence is 13 residues long. Trimming cost V 0 bases and J 3 bases, with 6 bases left between them. CDR3: CASSQETGYEQYF. Here the CDR3 DNA reads TGCGCCAGCAGCCAAGAGACAGGCTACGAGCAGTACTTC.

This clonotype was seen a few times. The chain couples TRBV5-6 to TRBJ1-2, with unresolved D. This CDR3 region has 15 residues. Trimming shortened V by 4 bases and J by 8 bases, and 21 bases separated the two germline ends. Germline V gene data show CDR1 as SGHDT and CDR2 as YYEEEE. The CDR3 loop reads CASSPPAAGALGYTF. As DNA, the CDR3 is TGTGCCAGCAGCCCCCCGGCCGCCGGCGCTCTAGGCTACACCTTC.

About this clonotype itself: A much larger clone is a single base away; this may be a read error. The rearrangement uses TRBV4-1 and TRBJ2-1; D assignment may be TRBD1 or TRBD2 (6 bases each). Germline V gene data show CDR1 as MGHRA and CDR2 as YSYEKL. CDR3 size: 19 residues. Trimming removed 0 bases at V and 8 bases at J, with 26 bases between. For the CDR3, the DNA is TGCGCCAGCAGCCAAGATTCTAGGGGGTGGACTACGCTCTCTTATGAGCAGTTCTTC. It encodes CASSQDSRGWTTLSYEQFF.

V usage is TRBV19 and J usage is TRBJ1-5; D gene ambiguous. Trimming pared 3 bases from V and 0 bases from J, leaving 9 bases between. This CDR3 contains 15 residues. Looked up from germline, CDR1 is LNHDA and CDR2 is SQIVND (reference sequence). This CDR3 is CASSMGSYSNQPQHF. The DNA of the CDR3 is TGTGCCAGTAGTATGGGCAGTTATAGCAATCAGCCCCAGCATTTT.

The gene calls are TRBV20-1 and TRBJ2-7; D is unresolved. The germline V gene has CDR1 DFQATT and CDR2 SNEGSKA (reference sequence). With 5 bases removed from V and 1 base from J, the gap between germline ends came to 9 bases. The CDR3 sequence is 12 residues long. CDR3 residues: CSALGSSYEQYF. The CDR3 DNA reads TGCAGTGCTCTAGGATCTTCCTACGAGCAGTACTTC.

This clonotype was found a few times. The gene calls are TRBV19 and TRBJ1-4, with D perhaps matching TRBD1 (5 bases). Per germline, CDR1 LNHDA and CDR2 SQIVND (reference sequence). The V end was cut by 9 bases, the J end by 2 bases, with 10 bases between. CDR3 size: 13 residues. This chain's CDR3 is CASRSGTNEKLFF. The CDR3 DNA reads as TGTGCCAGCAGGTCAGGGACTAATGAAAAACTGTTTTTT.

This clonotype was picked up a small number of times. The chain joins TRBV7-6 to TRBJ2-5, with unresolved D. This CDR3 is 15 amino acids long. The V end lost 3 bases, the J end lost 2 bases, and 13 bases lay between the germline ends. Germline V gene sequence: CDR1 SGHVS, CDR2 FNYEAQ. The CDR3 here is CASSLGAVRQETQYF. CDR3 in DNA: TGTGCCAGCAGCTTGGGCGCGGTCCGGCAAGAGACCCAGTACTTC.

The chain recombines TRBV7-9 with TRBJ1-4; the D is unclear. CDR1 SEHNR and CDR2 FQNEAQ come from the germline V gene (reference sequence). The length of the CDR3 is 13 residues. The V end lost 5 bases, the J end lost 8 bases, and 12 bases lay between the germline ends. The CDR3 loop reads CASSHGVGEKLFF. DNA of the CDR3: TGTGCCAGCAGCCACGGAGTAGGGGAAAAACTGTTTTTT.

In this sample, this clonotype turned up a few times. The rearrangement joins TRBV6-2 or TRBV6-3 to TRBJ2-3, with D tentatively TRBD2 (5 bases). V was pared by 6 bases and J by 6 bases, with 10 bases between. Germline V gene sequence: CDR1 MNHEY, CDR2 SVGEGT. The CDR3 totals 12 residues. CDR3 residues: CASSLRRDTQYF. Written as DNA, the CDR3 is TGTGCCAGCAGCCTAAGGAGGGATACGCAGTATTTT.

The V and J genes are TRBV29-1 and TRBJ2-1; 7 bases agree with TRBD2. This CDR3 has 14 residues. V lost 8 bases and J lost 7; bases outside the gene matches: 14. Germline-derived CDR1 and CDR2 are SQVTM and ANQGSEA. The CDR3 here is CSWGRGQAGNEQFF. Here the CDR3 DNA reads TGCAGCTGGGGGAGGGGCCAGGCCGGGAATGAGCAGTTCTTC.

V and J are TRBV4-1 and TRBJ1-1; no reliable D call. Per the germline V gene, CDR1 is MGHRA and CDR2 is YSYEKL. With 0 bases removed from V and 1 base from J, the gap between germline ends came to 9 bases. This CDR3 region has 15 residues. CDR3 residues: CASSQDLQENTEAFF. The CDR3 DNA is TGCGCCAGCAGCCAAGATTTACAAGAGAACACTGAAGCTTTCTTT.

The chain is built from TRBV10-3 and TRBJ1-1, with D unclear. Per germline, CDR1 ENHRY and CDR2 SYGVKD. This CDR3 has 12 residues. Trimming took 9 bases from V and 0 from J, leaving 8 bases between them. The CDR3 reads CAIGLLNTEAFF. CDR3 in DNA: TGTGCCATAGGGCTTCTGAACACTGAAGCTTTCTTT.

This clonotype was observed many times. The chain combines TRBV4-1 with TRBJ2-7; 10 bases are shared with TRBD1. This CDR3 region has 16 residues. Germline lookup yields CDR1 MGHRA and CDR2 YSYEKL. The V gene end was trimmed by 4 bases and the J gene end by 2 bases; junction bases not matched to a gene: 8. CDR3 residues: CASSPYRDRGAYEQYF. The CDR3 DNA is TGCGCCAGCAGCCCATACCGGGACAGGGGTGCCTACGAGCAGTACTTC.

V usage is TRBV11-2 and J usage is TRBJ1-1; 7 bases align to TRBD1. The CDR3 loop spans 13 amino acids. Per the germline V gene, CDR1 is SGHAT and CDR2 is FQNNGV. V lost 4 bases and J lost 6; bases outside the gene matches: 5. The CDR3 is CASSSGTDPEAFF. The CDR3 DNA follows: TGTGCCAGCAGCTCCGGGACAGACCCTGAAGCTTTCTTT. Full variable domain (rest looked up from reference TRBV11-2 and TRBJ1-1): EAGVAQSPRYKIIEKRQSVAFWCNPISGHATLYWYQQILGQGPKLLIQFQNNGVVDDSQLPKDRFSAERLKGVDSTLKIQPAKLEDSAVYLCASSSGTDPEAFFGQGTRLTVV.

The chain has TRBV10-2 and TRBJ2-3, with D unclear. Germline V gene data show CDR1 as WSHSY and CDR2 as SAAADI. This CDR3 spans 14 amino acids. Trimming took 7 bases from V and 0 from J, leaving 11 bases between them. CDR3 DNA: TGCGCCAGCAAAGAAGGGTTTAGCACAGATACGCAGTATTTT. Translation: CASKEGFSTDTQYF.

Only one count was recorded for this clonotype. This CDR3 reads CASSPKSDEQFF. The CDR3 nucleotides read TGCGCCAGCAGCCCAAAGTCAGATGAGCAGTTCTTC. The rearrangement joins TRBV4-1 to TRBJ2-1; D not resolved. The CDR3 spans 12 residues. The germline CDR1 and CDR2 sequences are MGHRA and YSYEKL. Trimming shortened V by 4 bases and J by 8 bases, and 9 bases separated the two germline ends.

CDR3: CATRLIDGDTDTQYF. The CDR3 bases are TGTGCCACCCGGTTAATCGATGGGGACACAGATACGCAGTATTTT. This sequence joins TRBV19 and TRBJ2-3; D gene uncertain. Trimming took off 10 bases at V and 2 bases at J, with 19 bases between the two ends. Germline loops: CDR1 LNHDA, CDR2 SQIVND (reference sequence). This CDR3 comprises 15 residues.

The chain carries TRBV18 and TRBJ1-2, with a possible D match to TRBD1 (6 bases). The CDR3 totals 16 residues. Trimming pared 2 bases from V and 4 bases from J, leaving 17 bases between. Germline V lookup: CDR1 KGHSH, CDR2 LQKENI. CDR3 in amino acids: CASSPGGRLGRYGYTF. CDR3 sequence (DNA): TGTGCCAGCTCACCAGGGGGGCGGTTAGGCCGCTATGGCTACACCTTC.